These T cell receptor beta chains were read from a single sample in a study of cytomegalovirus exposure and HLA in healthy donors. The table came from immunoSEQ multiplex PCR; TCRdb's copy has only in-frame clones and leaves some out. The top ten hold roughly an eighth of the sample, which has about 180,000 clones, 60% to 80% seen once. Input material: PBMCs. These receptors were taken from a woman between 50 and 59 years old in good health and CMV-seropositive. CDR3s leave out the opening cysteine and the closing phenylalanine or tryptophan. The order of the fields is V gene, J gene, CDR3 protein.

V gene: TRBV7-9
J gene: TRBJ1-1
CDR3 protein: ASSFSQFQGAVPEAF

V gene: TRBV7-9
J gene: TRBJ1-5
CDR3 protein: ASSSGGRNQPQH

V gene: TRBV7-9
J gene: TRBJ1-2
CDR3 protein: SSSLSGVYGYT

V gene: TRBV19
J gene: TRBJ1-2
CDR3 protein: ATGTGDGVNGYT

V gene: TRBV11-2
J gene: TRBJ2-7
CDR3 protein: ASSLDRSVSSYEQY

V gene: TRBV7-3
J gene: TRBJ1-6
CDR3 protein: ASSLAGQGGSPLH

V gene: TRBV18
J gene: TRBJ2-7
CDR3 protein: ASSPLGQGNYEQY

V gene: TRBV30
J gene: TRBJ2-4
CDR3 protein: AWTPGLAGGNIQY

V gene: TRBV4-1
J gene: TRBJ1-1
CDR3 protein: ASSLGGQQGGTEAF

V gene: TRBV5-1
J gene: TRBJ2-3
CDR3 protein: ASSLATGEGTQY

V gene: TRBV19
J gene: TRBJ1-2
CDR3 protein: ASSPSGRGNYGYT

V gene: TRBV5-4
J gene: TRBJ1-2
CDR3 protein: ASTLAPRGHGYT

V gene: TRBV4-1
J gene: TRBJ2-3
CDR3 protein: ASSQGPGGLTDTQY

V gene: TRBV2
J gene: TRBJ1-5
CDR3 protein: ASNPTRDSNQPQH

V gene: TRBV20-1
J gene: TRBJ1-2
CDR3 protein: SAGQVGGYT

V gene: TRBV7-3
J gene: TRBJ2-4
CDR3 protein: ASSSQPGLAGGGAKNIQY

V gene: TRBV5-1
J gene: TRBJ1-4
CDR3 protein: ASSRPKINARDRGEQATNEKLF

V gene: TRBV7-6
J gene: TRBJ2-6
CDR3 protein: ASSFAGRLNVLT

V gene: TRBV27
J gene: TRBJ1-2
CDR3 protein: ASKYSGSNYGYT

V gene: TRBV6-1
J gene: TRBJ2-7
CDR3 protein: ASSPRGGTYEQY

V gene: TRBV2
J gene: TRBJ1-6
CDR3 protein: ASSEAGDNSPLH

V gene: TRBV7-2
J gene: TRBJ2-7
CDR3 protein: ASSLGQRRLSYEQY

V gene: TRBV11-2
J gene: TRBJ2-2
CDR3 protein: ASSPGTGELF

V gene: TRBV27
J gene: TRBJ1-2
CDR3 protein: ASYQTGGFGGYT

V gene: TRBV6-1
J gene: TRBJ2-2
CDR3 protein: ASRTGGNTGELF

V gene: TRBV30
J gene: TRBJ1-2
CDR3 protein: AWSVGTGGGYT

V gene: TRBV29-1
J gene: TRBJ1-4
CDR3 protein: SVGSRVGQNEKLF

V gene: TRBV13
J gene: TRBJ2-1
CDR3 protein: ASSPRPTGVNEQF

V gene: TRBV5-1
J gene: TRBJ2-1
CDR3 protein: ASSLDWRPRASGGNNEQF

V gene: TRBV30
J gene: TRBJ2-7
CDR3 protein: AWSNGCLLD

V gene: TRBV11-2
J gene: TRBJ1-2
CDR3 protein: ASSLGADGYT

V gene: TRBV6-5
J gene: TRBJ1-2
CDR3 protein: ASSPTQGNYGYT

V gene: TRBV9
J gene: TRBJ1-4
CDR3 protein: ASSKLQGGEKLF

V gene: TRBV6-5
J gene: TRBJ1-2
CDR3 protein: ASSSSRGLGGYT

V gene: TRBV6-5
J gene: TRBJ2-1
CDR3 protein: ASSPRGSYNEQF

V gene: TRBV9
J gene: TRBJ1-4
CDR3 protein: ASSEWGNSGEKLF

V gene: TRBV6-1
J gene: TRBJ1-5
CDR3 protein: ASSEGRGLESNQPQH

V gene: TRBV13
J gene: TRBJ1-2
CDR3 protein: ASSLKGAGYT

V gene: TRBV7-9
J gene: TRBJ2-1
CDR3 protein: ASSLGGGIRSYNEQF

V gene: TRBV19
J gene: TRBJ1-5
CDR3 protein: ASSIAGWGNQPQH

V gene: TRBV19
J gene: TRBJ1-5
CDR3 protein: ASSTTHSNQPQH

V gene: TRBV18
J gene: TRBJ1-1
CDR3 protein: ASSLGTGILNTEAF

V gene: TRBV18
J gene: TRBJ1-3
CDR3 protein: ASSPTVNSGGSGNTIY

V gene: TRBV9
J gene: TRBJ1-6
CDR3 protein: ASSGGGSPLH

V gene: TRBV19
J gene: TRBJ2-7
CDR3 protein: ASSIAGPDSYEQY

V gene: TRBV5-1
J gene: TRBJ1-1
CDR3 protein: ASSLELGGITEAF

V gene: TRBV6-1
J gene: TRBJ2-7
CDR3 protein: ASGSDRSSYEQY

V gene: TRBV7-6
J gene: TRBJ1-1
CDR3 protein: ASSLLRGQGTSMNTEAF

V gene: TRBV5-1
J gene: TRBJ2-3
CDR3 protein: ASSSANTVADTQY

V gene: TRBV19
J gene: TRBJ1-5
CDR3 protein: ASSMTGSNQPQH

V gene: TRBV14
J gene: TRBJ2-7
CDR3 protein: ASSQLRGGTSSYEQY

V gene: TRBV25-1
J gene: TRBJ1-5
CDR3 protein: ASSEYGRDRSNQPQH

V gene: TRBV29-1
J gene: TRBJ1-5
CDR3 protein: SVSDTNQPQH